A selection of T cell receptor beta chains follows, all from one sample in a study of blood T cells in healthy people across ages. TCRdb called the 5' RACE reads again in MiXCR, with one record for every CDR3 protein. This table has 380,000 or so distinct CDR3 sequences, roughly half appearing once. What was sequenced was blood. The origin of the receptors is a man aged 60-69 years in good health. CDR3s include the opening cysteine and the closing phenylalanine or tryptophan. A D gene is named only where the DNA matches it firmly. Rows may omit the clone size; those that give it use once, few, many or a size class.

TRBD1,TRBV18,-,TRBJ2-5,TGTGCCAGCTCACCTATCGGACAGGCCTTCCAAGAGACCCAGTACTTC,CASSPIGQAFQETQYF
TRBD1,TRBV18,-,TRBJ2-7,TGTGCCAGCTCACCATGGGGGTCCGGGACAGGGGGCTACGAGCAGTACTTC,CASSPWGSGTGGYEQYF
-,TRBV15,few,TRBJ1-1,TGTGCCACCAGCAGAGATCGAAGGACTGAAGCTTTCTTT,CATSRDRRTEAFF
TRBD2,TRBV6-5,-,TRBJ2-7,TGTGCCAGCACCCAGGGGATAGCGGGGGACTACAATGAGCAGTACTTC,CASTQGIAGDYNEQYF
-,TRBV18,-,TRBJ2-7,TGTGCCAGCTCACCACCCGACAACACCTACGAGCAGTACTTC,CASSPPDNTYEQYF
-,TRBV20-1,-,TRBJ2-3,TGCAGTGCTAGTGGTAGTGGGGCTAGCGTTCCAGATACGCAGTATTTT,CSASGSGASVPDTQYF
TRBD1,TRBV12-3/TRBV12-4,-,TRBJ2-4,TGTGCCAGCAGCCTTAGAGGGACAGGGAAGGACATTCAGTACTTC,CASSLRGTGKDIQYF
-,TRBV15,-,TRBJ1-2,TGTGCCACCAGCAGAGATTGGGGGACCGCCACGGGCTACACCTTC,CATSRDWGTATGYTF
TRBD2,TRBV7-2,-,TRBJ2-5,TGTGCCAGCAGCTCACGGACTAGGCAAGAGACCCAGTACTTC,CASSSRTRQETQYF
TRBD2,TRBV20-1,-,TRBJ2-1,TGCAGTGCTAGGAGGACTAGCGGGAGAGGGTACGAGCAGTTCTTC,CSARRTSGRGYEQFF
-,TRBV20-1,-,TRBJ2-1,TGCAGTGCTAGAGGACCCAGGTTCCATGAGCAGTTCTTC,CSARGPRFHEQFF
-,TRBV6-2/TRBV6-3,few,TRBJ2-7,TGTGCCAGCAGTTACTCCTACCTCCTAGTCCCGACCCGAACCCAGTACTTC,CASSYSYLLVPTRTQYF
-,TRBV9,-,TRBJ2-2,TGTGCCAGCAACCCTTTGGGGGGAACCTCGAACACCGGGGAGCTGTTTTTT,CASNPLGGTSNTGELFF
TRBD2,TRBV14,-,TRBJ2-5,TGTGCCAGCAGCCCACCGGGACTAGCGGCTCCACCGGGGACCCAGTACTTC,CASSPPGLAAPPGTQYF
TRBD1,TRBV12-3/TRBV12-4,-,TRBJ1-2,TGTGCCAGCACACGAAGGGGGACAGGGGGCATCTACACCTTC,CASTRRGTGGIYTF
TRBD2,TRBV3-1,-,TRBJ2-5,TGTGCCAGCAGCGTAAGTCGGACTAGCGGGCAGTACTTC,CASSVSRTSGQYF
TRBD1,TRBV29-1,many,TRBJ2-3,TGCAGCGCTCCGACAGGGGGCGCAGATACGCAGTATTTT,CSAPTGGADTQYF
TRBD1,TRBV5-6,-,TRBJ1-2,TGTGCCAGCAGCGGACGCCAGGGGGCTGGCTATGGCTACACCTTC,CASSGRQGAGYGYTF
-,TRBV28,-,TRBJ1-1,TGTGCCAGCAGGGAGCATGGGGATGAAGCTTTCTTT,CASREHGDEAFF
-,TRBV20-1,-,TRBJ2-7,TGCAGTGCTAGAGACATGGGGGGCCGGGAGCAGTACTTC,CSARDMGGREQYF
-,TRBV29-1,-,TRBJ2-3,TGCAGCGTTGAATTCCGGGCCCTAGGTCCCCTCCGCACAGATACGCAGTATTTT,CSVEFRALGPLRTDTQYF
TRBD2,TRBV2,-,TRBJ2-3,TGTGCCACCCCGCTTAGCGGGTCATCAGGTACGCAGTATTTT,CATPLSGSSGTQYF
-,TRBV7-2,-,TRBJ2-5,TGTGCCAGCAGCTTAGTAGTGAGGGGATTAGAGACCCAGTACTTC,CASSLVVRGLETQYF
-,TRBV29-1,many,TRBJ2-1,TGCAGCGTTGATGGTCTAGGTTCCTACAATGAGCAGTTCTTC,CSVDGLGSYNEQFF
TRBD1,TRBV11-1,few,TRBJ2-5,TGTGCCAGCAGCATCCGGGACAGCTCACAAGAGACCCAGTACTTC,CASSIRDSSQETQYF
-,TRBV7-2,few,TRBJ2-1,TGTGCCAGCAGCCACACTCTTGGCGGGGTGGGCAATGAGCAGTTCTTC,CASSHTLGGVGNEQFF
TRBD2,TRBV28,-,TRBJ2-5,TGTGCCAGCAGTGAACCCAGGGGTAGCGGGGGGGAGACCCAGTACTTC,CASSEPRGSGGETQYF